This T cell receptor (beta chain) appears in the sequencing data of a study of response to subunit inactivated influenza vaccine listed by TCRdb under 2018. For the wider study: To follow how T cells responded to a trivalent subunit inactivated influenza vaccine, the researchers relied on deep quantitative profiling of the T cell receptor repertoire.

This clonotype was seen a handful of times. Its antigen remains undetermined. No clone much larger than this one lies a single base away; base qualities are absent. What the authors observed across the whole study: It was suggested by the authors that each seasonal influenza vaccination may recruit only a limited number of new T cells.

The cysteine opens and the phenylalanine closes a CDR3 of 17 amino acids. Of all the DNA, just the CDR3 is kept, 51 bases in frame from base 1. Trimming costs V 4 bases and J 3 bases, and their ends lie 20 bases apart. From the germline V gene, CDR1 is MDHEN and CDR2 is SYDVKM. The library was prepared using RT-PCR. Sequencing instrument: Illumina HiSeq 2500. Clones were called with MiXCR by TCRdb after fastp trimmed the public reads at Q25, and only in-frame beta chains were retained. Rows merge per CDR3 protein into single entries with the most common DNA and genes. For this sample the table gives roughly 550,000 distinct CDR3 sequences, of which roughly 25% were detected only once. The ten largest clones take up 2.8% of the sample. This same sample was also part of a study on T cells expressing NK-cell markers. The second source states: TCR beta cDNA libraries were made by 5'RACE template switching that added a universal primer site and unique molecular identifiers. Fewer than ten donors provided sorted CD3+CD56+NKG2C+, CD3+CD56+NKG2C- and CD3+CD56-NKG2C+ T-cell subsets, whose TCR beta-chain repertoires were profiled. Among the eight sequenced donors, seven were HCMV-seropositive and one was HCMV-seronegative. In several experiments an anti-gammadeltaTCR antibody was added to restrict sorting to alphabetaTCR-expressing T cells. In 5 to 7 donors, the dominant CD3+CD56+NKG2C+ clonotypes ranked among the top 10 CD8+ clonotypes, making up about 1.0-8% of CD8+ T cells. Those dominant clonotypes were again the most abundant among CD3+CD56-NKG2C+ cells in several donors, at roughly 28.3-65%. It remained unclear whether the expanded NKG2C-expressing T cell clones were specific for HCMV antigens. Randomly selected healthy volunteers, three men and five women, were used as the eight sequenced donors. A commercial ELISA kit detecting HCMV-specific IgG in serum was used to determine HCMV serostatus. Ficoll density gradient centrifugation was used to isolate peripheral blood mononuclear cells from blood. Magnetic immunoseparation with Miltenyi isolation kits was used to isolate CD4+ and CD8+ T cells from PBMC. cDNA synthesis was primed from the TCR beta constant segment and was followed by two successive PCR amplification steps. Illumina HiSeq 2000/2500, MiSeq or NextSeq was used to sequence libraries as 2 x 150 bp reads. MIGEC was used to demultiplex reads and group the reads by UMI, and MiTCR was used to assemble and quantify clonotypes. To remove erroneous sequences, TCR cDNA sequences were retained only when supported by two or more reads. Downstream repertoire analysis used the tcR package, and clonotypes were matched across fractions by CDR3 nucleotide sequence plus V segment. Antigen specificity was annotated against VDJdb with VDJmatch, allowing one amino acid substitution in CDR3.

The chain is made from TRBV28 and TRBJ2-3; TRBD1 is perhaps the D gene, given 5 matching bases. The origin of this receptor is a man in his fifties who received an inactivated influenza vaccine. Donor details come from another sample of the same person, matched by shared clones. The source was CD4+ T cells sorted from PBMCs, collected roughly 12 days after vaccination. The DNA sequence follows: TGTGCCAGCAGTTCGCGACAGTTCATCGCAGGAACAGATACGCAGTATTTT. Its protein product is CASSSRQFIAGTDTQYF.